The next 10 T cell receptor beta chains were all read from a single sample in a study of T cell repertoires in cytomegalovirus infection. MiXCR was run by TCRdb on the reads, yielding one entry per CDR3 protein. This sample has around 450,000 distinct CDR3 sequences, with under 40% found just once. The sequencing input was PBMCs. The receptors originated from a human donor in good health (CMV status not recorded). Some clones in this sample may be carry-over from other donors' samples.

This chain links TRBV28 with TRBJ1-2; the D is unclear. The V and J ends lost 3 bases and 7 bases respectively, with 9 bases between them. This CDR3 is built from 12 residues. CDR1 and CDR2 from the germline V gene are MDHEN and SYDVKM. As DNA, the CDR3 is TGTGCCAGCAGTTTGGCCCTCCTTGGCTACACCTTC. Translating it yields CASSLALLGYTF.

Concerning this clonotype itself: This may be a read error, as it is one base from a much larger clone. The chain has TRBV7-8 and TRBJ2-3; D unresolved. CDR3 length: 14 amino acids. Looked up from germline, CDR1 is SGHVS and CDR2 is FQNEAQ. The CDR3 loop reads CASSPDFTVDTRYF. CDR3 DNA: TGTGCCAGCAGCCCCGATTTCACTGTAGATACGCGGTATTTT. Based on the CDR3 plus reference TRBV7-8 and TRBJ2-3, the full variable domain is GAGVSQSPRYKVAKRGQDVALRCDPISGHVSLFWYQQALGQGPEFLTYFQNEAQLDKSGLPSDRFFAERPEGSVSTLKIQRTQQEDSAVYLCASSPDFTVDTRYFGPGTRLTVL.

This clonotype was seen more than once but under ten times. The CDR3: CASRSGERGLSYNEQFF. The CDR3 bases are TGTGCCAGCAGATCCGGGGAGCGGGGGCTCTCCTACAATGAGCAGTTCTTC. The chain employs TRBV7-9 and TRBJ2-1, with 8 bases that match TRBD2. Germline V gene sequence: CDR1 SEHNR, CDR2 FQNEAQ (reference sequence). Trimming cost V 6 bases and J 0 bases; bases outside gene matches: 10. The CDR3 covers 17 residues.

The chain joins TRBV4-1 to TRBJ2-1; D possibly uses TRBD1 or TRBD2 (5 bases each). Germline V gene lookup returns CDR1 MGHRA and CDR2 YSYEKL. V was clipped by 6 bases and J by 0 bases, with 21 bases between them. CDR3 length equals 18 residues. CDR3 in DNA: TGCGCCAGCAGGATGAATTCGGGACCCTTGAGCTCCTACAATGAGCAGTTCTTC. Its translation is CASRMNSGPLSSYNEQFF.

CDR3 in DNA: TGCGCCAGCAGCCAAGATTGGGCGGGGGCCCGGGGTTATAGCAATCAGCCCCAGCATTTT. Translation gives CASSQDWAGARGYSNQPQHF. The gene calls are TRBV4-1 and TRBJ1-5; the D gene is possibly TRBD1 (6 bases). The CDR3 contains 20 residues. V was shortened by 0 bases and J by 0 bases, with 21 bases between the two germline ends. The germline V gene has CDR1 MGHRA and CDR2 YSYEKL.

This clonotype came up a few times. The chain joins TRBV20-1 to TRBJ2-7; unclear D gene. Germline CDR1 reads DFQATT; CDR2 reads SNEGSKA (reference sequence). CDR3 length: 14 amino acids. Trimming removed 0 bases from V and 3 bases from J, with 12 bases in between. CDR3 protein: CSARDDRRLYEQYF. Written as DNA, the CDR3 is TGCAGTGCTAGAGATGATAGGCGCCTCTACGAGCAGTACTTC.

This clonotype was seen at least ten times. The chain joins TRBV7-9 to TRBJ2-1; D is possibly TRBD1 or TRBD2 (5 bases each). This CDR3 has 15 amino acids. Trimming took off 5 bases at V and 5 bases at J, with 16 bases between the two ends. Germline V gene lookup returns CDR1 SEHNR and CDR2 FQNEAQ (reference sequence). CDR3 sequence: CASSPPGRQDNEQFF. DNA for the CDR3: TGTGCCAGCAGCCCCCCGGGACGTCAAGACAATGAGCAGTTCTTC.

The CDR3: CASSYPMGLSYNEQFF. CDR3 DNA: TGTGCCAGTTCTTACCCAATGGGACTCTCCTACAATGAGCAGTTCTTC. The chain carries TRBV19 and TRBJ2-1, with a possible D match to TRBD2 (6 bases). Germline assignment: CDR1 LNHDA and CDR2 SQIVND (reference sequence). Trimming stripped 8 bases from V and 0 bases from J, with 17 bases between. This CDR3 is built from 16 residues. The whole variable domain, remainder taken from reference TRBV19 and TRBJ2-1, is DGGITQSPKYLFRKEGQNVTLSCEQNLNHDAMYWYRQDPGQGLRLIYYSQIVNDFQKGDIAEGYSVSREKKESFPLTVTSAQKNPTAFYLCASSYPMGLSYNEQFFGPGTRLTVL.

The chain uses TRBV4-2 and TRBJ1-1; possible D gene TRBD1, 5 bases. The V end was cut by 3 bases, the J end by 1 base, with 9 bases between. The CDR3 is made up of 14 amino acids. Germline V CDR1 and CDR2: LGHNA, YNFKEQ. CDR3 bases: TGTGCCAGCAGCCAGGGGGAAGCGAACACTGAAGCTTTCTTT. Its protein is CASSQGEANTEAFF.

This clonotype was counted many times. V usage is TRBV12-3 or TRBV12-4 and J usage is TRBJ1-3; D is unclear. CDR3 length: 11 residues. Trimming took off 3 bases at V and 4 bases at J, with 1 base between the two ends. The CDR3 region is CASSFGNTIYF. In DNA, the CDR3 is TGTGCCAGCAGTTTCGGAAACACCATATATTTT.